This passage covers 23 T cell receptor beta chains from one sample sequenced in a study of blood T cell repertoires in COVID-19. Sequencing was performed with immunoSEQ multiplex PCR; in TCRdb, only in-frame clones are kept and a portion is missing. The data show about 400,000 clones, with over 75% seen just once and approximately 2% held by the top ten. The sample was PBMCs or T cells enriched from blood (not recorded which). The receptor source for this set is a woman in her thirties or forties with acute COVID-19.

The J gene is TRBJ2-1, the V gene TRBV25-1; a weak D match, TRBD2 (6 bases). The V end was cut by 1 base, the J end by 4 bases, with 11 bases between. The CDR3 totals 15 residues. Germline CDR1 reads MGHDK; CDR2 reads SYGVNS. The CDR3 spells CASSELAGPYNEQFF. The CDR3 DNA reads TGTGCCAGCAGTGAATTGGCGGGGCCATACAATGAGCAGTTCTTC.

In its sample, this clone was seen once. The rearrangement uses TRBV9 and TRBJ2-7; the match to TRBD2 covers 13 bases. Per the germline V gene, CDR1 is SGDLS and CDR2 is YYNGEE. The CDR3 has 15 amino acids. Trimming at V came to 4 bases and at J to 5 bases, leaving 6 bases not matched to a gene. CDR3 in DNA: TGTGCCAGCAGCCCAACTAGCGGGGGGGCTCACGAGCAGTACTTC. This sequence encodes CASSPTSGGAHEQYF.

In its sample, this clone was seen a few times. The rearrangement joins TRBV5-1 to TRBJ2-7; weak D call: TRBD2 (5 bases). Trimming removed 0 bases at V and 5 bases at J, with 15 bases between. Germline V gene lookup returns CDR1 SGHRS and CDR2 YFSETQ. This CDR3 comprises 15 residues. CDR3 DNA: TGCGCCAGCAGCTTGGGAGTCGGGGTGGGCAACGAGCAGTACTTC. This sequence encodes CASSLGVGVGNEQYF.

This rearrangement joins TRBV5-1 to TRBJ2-5, with 10 bases identical to TRBD2. Germline loops: CDR1 SGHRS, CDR2 YFSETQ. This CDR3 region has 17 residues. J lost 4 bases, V lost 4 bases, and 13 bases had no gene match. DNA for the CDR3: TGCGCCAGCAGCCGAGATATAGCGGGGGGCGTAGGAGAGACCCAGTACTTC. It translates to CASSRDIAGGVGETQYF.

This clone was seen a single time. The chain recombines TRBV6-5 with TRBJ2-1; 10 nucleotides match TRBD2. This CDR3 region has 15 residues. After removal of 6 bases from V and 10 bases from J, the junction contained 12 bases not matched to a gene. The germline V gene encodes CDR1 MNHEY and CDR2 SVGAGI. The CDR3 DNA reads as TGTGCCAGCAGGGCACCGGGACTAGCGATACGGGAGCAGTTCTTC. Translated, it gives CASRAPGLAIREQFF.

V gene TRBV7-9 combines with J gene TRBJ2-1; 8 bases line up with TRBD1. With 5 bases clipped from V and 9 bases from J, the junction kept 6 bases outside the gene matches. The CDR3 covers 13 residues. The germline V gene has CDR1 SEHNR and CDR2 FQNEAQ (reference sequence). The CDR3 bases are TGTGCCAGCAGCCCGGACAGGGATTCTGAGCAGTTCTTC. Protein: CASSPDRDSEQFF.

The chain couples TRBV7-2 to TRBJ2-7, with D perhaps matching TRBD1 (5 bases). Germline V CDR1 and CDR2: SGHTA, FQGNSA. V was trimmed by 1 base and J by 5 bases, leaving 15 bases between them. CDR3 size: 15 residues. Here the CDR3 reads CASSLVDNRPHEQYF. The CDR3 DNA reads TGTGCCAGCAGCTTAGTGGATAACAGGCCCCACGAGCAGTACTTC.

The chain recombines TRBV7-9 with TRBJ2-7; possible D gene TRBD1, 7 bases. CDR1 is SEHNR and CDR2 is FQNEAQ in the germline V gene (reference sequence). V was shortened by 4 bases and J by 7 bases, with 20 bases between the two germline ends. This CDR3 region has 15 residues. CDR3 nucleotides: TGTGCCAGCAGCTATCTTGGACAGGCTGGGGGGGAGCAGTACTTC. It is translated as CASSYLGQAGGEQYF.

The V gene is TRBV14, the J gene TRBJ2-7; 8 positions match TRBD2. Trimming cost V 5 bases and J 2 bases; bases outside gene matches: 2. This CDR3 contains 13 residues. Germline V gene lookup returns CDR1 SGHDN and CDR2 FVKESK. The CDR3 coding sequence is TGTGCCAGCAGCATCGGGGGGGCCTACGAGCAGTACTTC. Its translation is CASSIGGAYEQYF.

CDR3 region: CASSLARETQYF. The CDR3 DNA reads TGTGCCAGCAGTTTAGCGAGAGAGACCCAGTACTTC. The chain has TRBV12-3 or TRBV12-4 and TRBJ2-5; D not resolved. V was trimmed by 0 bases and J by 4 bases, leaving 3 bases between them. This CDR3 has 12 residues.

This clone was recorded a few times. The rearrangement links TRBV19 to TRBJ1-3; D gene uncertain. This CDR3 region has 14 residues. V shed 9 bases and J shed 0 bases, with 12 bases lying between them. Looked up from germline, CDR1 is LNHDA and CDR2 is SQIVND (reference sequence). In nucleotides, the CDR3 is TGTGCCAGCAAGCAGGTCGACTCTGGAAACACCATATATTTT. Translated: CASKQVDSGNTIYF.

This clone was seen once. J is TRBJ1-5 and V is TRBV6-2 or TRBV6-3, with D maybe TRBD1 (6 bases). In germline, CDR1 is MNHEY, CDR2 SVGEGT. Between the trimmed V and J ends, which lost 5 bases and 11 bases, there was a span of 16 bases. CDR3 size: 13 residues. The CDR3 DNA is TGTGCCAGCAGTCCACAGGGCGTGTCGACCCAGCATTTT. Encoded protein: CASSPQGVSTQHF.

The chain combines TRBV29-1 with TRBJ1-2; 9 nucleotides match TRBD1. The CDR3 extends over 11 amino acids. The V gene end was trimmed by 6 bases and the J gene end by 7 bases; junction bases not matched to a gene: 3. Germline-derived CDR1 and CDR2 are SQVTM and ANQGSEA. For the CDR3, the DNA is TGCAGCGTGGCGACAGGGGGTGGCTACACCTTC. This codes for CSVATGGGYTF.

This clone was counted once. The chain recombines TRBV5-1 with TRBJ2-5; D is unresolved. V dropped 4 bases and J dropped 4 bases, with 14 bases sitting between them. This CDR3 region has 14 residues. Germline loops: CDR1 SGHRS, CDR2 YFSETQ. The CDR3 DNA sequence: TGCGCCAGCAGCACCCAAGCGAACGGAGAGACCCAGTACTTC. It yields the protein CASSTQANGETQYF.

This clone has only a few counts. The gene calls are TRBV11-2 and TRBJ2-1; 11 bases are a match to TRBD1. Germline CDR1 SGHAT, CDR2 FQNNGV. The junction had 2 bases not matched to a gene; V was cut back by 4 bases and J by 3 bases. The CDR3 has 15 residues. The CDR3 loop is CASSSGTGGYNEQFF. DNA of the CDR3: TGTGCCAGCAGCTCCGGGACAGGGGGCTACAATGAGCAGTTCTTC.

This chain uses TRBV4-1 with TRBJ2-7; 9 bases agree with TRBD1. The germline V gene encodes CDR1 MGHRA and CDR2 YSYEKL. Trimming took 1 base from V and 5 from J; bases not matched to a gene: 12. This CDR3 region has 17 residues. The CDR3 here is CASSQVHPGTGKDEQYF. The CDR3 DNA reads as TGCGCCAGCAGCCAAGTCCATCCCGGGACAGGGAAGGACGAGCAGTACTTC.

CDR3 sequence (DNA): TGTGCCAGCAGCAGGGGAGCGGGGGGGTATCCCAATGAGCAGTTCTTC. It codes for CASSRGAGGYPNEQFF. The gene calls are TRBV7-9 and TRBJ2-1, with 10 nucleotides matching TRBD2. Germline CDR1 SEHNR, CDR2 FQNEAQ (reference sequence). This CDR3 has 16 amino acids. V trimming: 5 bases; J trimming: 6 bases; junction bases outside the gene matches: 10.

The chain has TRBV5-4 and TRBJ2-1; 11 positions match TRBD2. The V segment lost 4 bases and the J segment 0 bases; nucleotides outside the gene matches: 3. Germline assignment: CDR1 SGHNT and CDR2 YYREEE (reference sequence). The CDR3 consists of 16 residues. The CDR3 DNA reads as TGTGCCAGCAGCGCTAGCGGGGGGAACTCCTACAATGAGCAGTTCTTC. Encoded protein: CASSASGGNSYNEQFF.

On this clone itself: At the DNA level, this CDR3 is encoded by other sequences in the same sample as well. This chain links TRBV6-5 with TRBJ2-3; no firm D call. The length of the CDR3 is 13 residues. Germline-derived CDR1 and CDR2 are MNHEY and SVGAGI. V lost 7 bases, J lost 0 bases, and 8 bases lay in between. CDR3 sequence reads: CASTSTSTDTQYF. CDR3 coding DNA: TGTGCCAGCACCTCGACTAGCACAGATACGCAGTATTTT.

The V gene is TRBV6-5, the J gene TRBJ2-1, with 10 bases lining up with TRBD2. Unmatched junction bases numbered 10, after V lost 8 bases and J lost 6 bases. In germline, CDR1 is MNHEY, CDR2 SVGAGI. The CDR3 runs to 15 residues. CDR3 DNA sequence: TGTGCCAGCGGCCGGCGGGCTAGCGGGGGCAATGAGCAGTTCTTC. Residues: CASGRRASGGNEQFF.

This chain uses TRBV6-5 with TRBJ2-5; D not certain. V shed 3 bases and J shed 2 bases, with 10 bases lying between them. The CDR3 covers 14 residues. The germline V gene encodes CDR1 MNHEY and CDR2 SVGAGI. The CDR3 is CASSYYYNQETQYF. As DNA, the CDR3 is TGTGCCAGCAGTTATTACTATAATCAAGAGACCCAGTACTTC.

The chain uses TRBV4-1 and TRBJ2-3, with 8 bases identical to TRBD1. Germline CDR1 is MGHRA and CDR2 is YSYEKL. This CDR3 comprises 15 residues. V shed 1 base, J shed 4 bases, and the junction held 4 bases outside the gene matches. CDR3 coding DNA: TGCGCCAGCAGCCAAGGCAGGGGGCCCCCAGATACGCAGTATTTT. Translating gives CASSQGRGPPDTQYF.

The chain recombines TRBV9 with TRBJ2-5, with 9 bases fitting TRBD2. The J segment lost 2 bases and the V segment lost 0 bases, leaving 5 bases of the junction unmatched. The CDR3 runs 16 residues. Germline CDR1 and CDR2: SGDLS and YYNGEE. CDR3 sequence: CASSVVDSGGQETQYF. CDR3 nucleotide sequence: TGTGCCAGCAGCGTAGTGGATAGCGGGGGACAAGAGACCCAGTACTTC.